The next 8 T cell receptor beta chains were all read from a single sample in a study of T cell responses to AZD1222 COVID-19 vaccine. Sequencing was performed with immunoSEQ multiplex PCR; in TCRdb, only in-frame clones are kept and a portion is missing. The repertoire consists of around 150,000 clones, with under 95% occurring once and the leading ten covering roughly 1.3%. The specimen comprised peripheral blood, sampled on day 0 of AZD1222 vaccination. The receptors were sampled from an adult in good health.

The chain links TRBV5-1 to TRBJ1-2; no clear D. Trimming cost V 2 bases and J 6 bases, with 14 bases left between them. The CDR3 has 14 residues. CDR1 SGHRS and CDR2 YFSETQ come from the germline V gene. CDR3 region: CASSFSSGVDGYTF. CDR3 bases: TGCGCCAGCAGCTTCTCAAGTGGTGTGGATGGCTACACCTTC.

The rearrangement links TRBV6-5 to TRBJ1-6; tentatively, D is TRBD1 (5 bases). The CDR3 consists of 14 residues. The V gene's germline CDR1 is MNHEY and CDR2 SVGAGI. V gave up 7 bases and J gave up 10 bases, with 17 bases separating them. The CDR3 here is CASMLGQGRSPLHF. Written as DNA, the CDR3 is TGTGCCAGCATGCTAGGGCAGGGTAGGTCACCCCTCCACTTT.

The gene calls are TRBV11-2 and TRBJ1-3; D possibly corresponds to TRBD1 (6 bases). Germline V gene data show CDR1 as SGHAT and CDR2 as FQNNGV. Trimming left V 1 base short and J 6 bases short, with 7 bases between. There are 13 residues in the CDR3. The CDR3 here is CASSLAGENTIYF. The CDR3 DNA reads TGTGCCAGCAGCTTAGCAGGGGAAAACACCATATATTTT.

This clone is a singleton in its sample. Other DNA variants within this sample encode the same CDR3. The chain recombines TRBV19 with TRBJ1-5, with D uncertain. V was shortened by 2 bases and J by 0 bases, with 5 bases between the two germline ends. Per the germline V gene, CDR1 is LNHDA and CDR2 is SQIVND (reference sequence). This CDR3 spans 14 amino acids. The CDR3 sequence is CASSIRDSNQPQHF. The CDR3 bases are TGTGCCAGTAGTATACGAGATAGCAATCAGCCCCAGCATTTT.

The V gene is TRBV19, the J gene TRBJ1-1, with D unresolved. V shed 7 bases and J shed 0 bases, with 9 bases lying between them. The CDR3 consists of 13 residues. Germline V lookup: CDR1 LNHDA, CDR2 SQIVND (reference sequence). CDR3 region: CASKEGLNTEAFF. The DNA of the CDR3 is TGTGCCAGTAAAGAAGGATTGAACACTGAAGCTTTCTTT. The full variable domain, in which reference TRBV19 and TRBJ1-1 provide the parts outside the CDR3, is DGGITQSPKYLFRKEGQNVTLSCEQNLNHDAMYWYRQDPGQGLRLIYYSQIVNDFQKGDIAEGYSVSREKKESFPLTVTSAQKNPTAFYLCASKEGLNTEAFFGQGTRLTVV.

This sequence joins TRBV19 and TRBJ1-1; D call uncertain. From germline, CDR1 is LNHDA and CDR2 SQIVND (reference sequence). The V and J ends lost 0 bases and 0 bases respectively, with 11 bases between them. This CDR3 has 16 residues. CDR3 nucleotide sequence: TGTGCCAGTAGTATAGATCATAGGTATCTGAACACTGAAGCTTTCTTT. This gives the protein CASSIDHRYLNTEAFF.

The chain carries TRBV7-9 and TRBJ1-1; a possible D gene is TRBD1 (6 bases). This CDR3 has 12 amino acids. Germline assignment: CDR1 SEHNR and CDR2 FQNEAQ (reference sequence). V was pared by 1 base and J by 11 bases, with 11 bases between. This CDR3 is CASSLETGSAFF. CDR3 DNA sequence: TGTGCCAGCAGCTTAGAAACAGGGTCGGCTTTCTTT.

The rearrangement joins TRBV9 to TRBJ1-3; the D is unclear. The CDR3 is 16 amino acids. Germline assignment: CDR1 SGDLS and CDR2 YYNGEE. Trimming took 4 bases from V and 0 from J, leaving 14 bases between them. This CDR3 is CASSPSRTNSGNTIYF. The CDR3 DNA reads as TGTGCCAGCAGCCCAAGTCGCACGAACTCTGGAAACACCATATATTTT.